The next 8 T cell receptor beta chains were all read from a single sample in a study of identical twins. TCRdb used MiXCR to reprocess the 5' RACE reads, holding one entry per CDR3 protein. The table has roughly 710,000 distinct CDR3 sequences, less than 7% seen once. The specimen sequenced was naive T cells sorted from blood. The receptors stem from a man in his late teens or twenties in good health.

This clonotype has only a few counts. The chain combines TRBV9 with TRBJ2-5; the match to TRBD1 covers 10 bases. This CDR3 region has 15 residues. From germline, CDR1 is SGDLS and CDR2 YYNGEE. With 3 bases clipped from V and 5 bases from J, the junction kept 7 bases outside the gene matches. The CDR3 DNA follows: TGTGCCAGCAGCGGCCGGGACAGGGGTGCTGAGACCCAGTACTTC. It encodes CASSGRDRGAETQYF. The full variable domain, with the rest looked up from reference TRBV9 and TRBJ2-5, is DSGVTQTPKHLITATGQRVTLRCSPRSGDLSVYWYQQSLDQGLQFLIQYYNGEERAKGNILERFSAQQFPDLHSELNLSSLELGDSALYFCASSGRDRGAETQYFGPGTRLLVL.

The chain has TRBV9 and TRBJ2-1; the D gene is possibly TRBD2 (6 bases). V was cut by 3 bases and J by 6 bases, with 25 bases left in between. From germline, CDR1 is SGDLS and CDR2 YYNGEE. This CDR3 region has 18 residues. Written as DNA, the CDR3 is TGTGCCAGCAGCGCCCCGCCCCGACTAGTGTTCATTCGCAATGAGCAGTTCTTC. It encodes CASSAPPRLVFIRNEQFF. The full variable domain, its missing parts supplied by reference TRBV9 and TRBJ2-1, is DSGVTQTPKHLITATGQRVTLRCSPRSGDLSVYWYQQSLDQGLQFLIQYYNGEERAKGNILERFSAQQFPDLHSELNLSSLELGDSALYFCASSAPPRLVFIRNEQFFGPGTRLTVL.

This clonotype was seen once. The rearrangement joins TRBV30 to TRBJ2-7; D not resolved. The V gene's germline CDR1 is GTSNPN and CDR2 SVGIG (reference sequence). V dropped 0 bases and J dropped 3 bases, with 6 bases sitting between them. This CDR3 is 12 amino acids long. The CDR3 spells CAWSVQGYEQYV. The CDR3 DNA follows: TGTGCCTGGAGTGTACAAGGCTACGAGCAGTACGTC.

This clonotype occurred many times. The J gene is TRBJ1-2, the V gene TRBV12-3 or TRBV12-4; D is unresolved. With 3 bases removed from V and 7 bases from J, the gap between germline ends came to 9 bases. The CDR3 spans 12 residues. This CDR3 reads CASSFVWGGYTF. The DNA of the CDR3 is TGTGCCAGCAGTTTCGTTTGGGGTGGCTACACCTTC.

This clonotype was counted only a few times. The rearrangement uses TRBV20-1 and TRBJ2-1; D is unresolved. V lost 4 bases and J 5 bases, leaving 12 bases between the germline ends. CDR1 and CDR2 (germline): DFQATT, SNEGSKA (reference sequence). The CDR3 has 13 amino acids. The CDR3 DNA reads TGCAGTGCTATTCCCGGTTCGGACAATGAGCAGTTCTTC. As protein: CSAIPGSDNEQFF.

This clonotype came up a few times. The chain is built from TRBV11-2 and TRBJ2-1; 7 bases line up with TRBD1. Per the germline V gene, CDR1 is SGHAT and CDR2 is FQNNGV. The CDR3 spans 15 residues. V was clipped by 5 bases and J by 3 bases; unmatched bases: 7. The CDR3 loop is CASSPRAGGYNEQFF. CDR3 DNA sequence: TGTGCCAGCAGCCCCAGGGCAGGGGGCTACAATGAGCAGTTCTTC.

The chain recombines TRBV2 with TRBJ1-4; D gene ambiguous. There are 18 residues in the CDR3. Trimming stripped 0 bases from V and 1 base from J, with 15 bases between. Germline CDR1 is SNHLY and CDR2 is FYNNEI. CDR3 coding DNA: TGTGCCAGCAGTGAAGCGTTCTGGTTGGACGGAACTAATGAAAAACTGTTTTTT. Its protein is CASSEAFWLDGTNEKLFF. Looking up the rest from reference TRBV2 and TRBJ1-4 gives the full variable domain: EPEVTQTPSHQVTQMGQEVILRCVPISNHLYFYWYRQILGQKVEFLVSFYNNEISEKSEIFDDQFSVERPDGSNFTLKIRSTKLEDSAMYFCASSEAFWLDGTNEKLFFGSGTQLSVL.

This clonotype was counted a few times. The CDR3 region has the DNA TGTGCCAGCGGACAGACAGACCGGTCCTACGAGCAGTACTTC. Protein product: CASGQTDRSYEQYF. The chain combines TRBV7-9 with TRBJ2-7; D may be TRBD1 (6 bases). The CDR3 runs to 14 residues. Trimming removed 8 bases from V and 1 base from J, with 15 bases in between. The germline V gene encodes CDR1 SEHNR and CDR2 FQNEAQ (reference sequence).